This T cell receptor (beta chain) came from a study of CD8+CD57+ T cells in acquired aplastic anemia. About the research overall: Average DNA yield from sorted CD4+ and CD8+ cells was roughly 3.1 ug. Overall study findings and caveats: Patients versus controls showed no significant CD8+ Simpson's diversity difference. In common between the patients and the controls were twenty-nine CD8+ CDR3 sequences.

Individuals selected for sequencing had exhibited CD8+CD57+ cell expansion on flow cytometry. There was no therapy given to any patient before the blood sampling took place. About this clonotype itself: Antigen unknown.

Germline CDR1 reads KGHDR; CDR2 reads SFDVKD. With V trimmed by 1 base and J by 6 bases, 11 bases remained unmatched. There are 17 residues in the CDR3. Investigators profiled TCR beta VDJ and CDR3 from genomic DNA template. TCRdb re-called the reads with MiXCR, one entry per CDR3 protein. This table has about 290,000 distinct CDR3 sequences, roughly 61% appearing once. The clonotype comes from a human donor with aplastic anemia. Sample: sorted CD4+, CD8+, or CD8+CD57+ T cells (not recorded which) from PBMCs. The rearrangement links TRBV24-1 to TRBJ2-3, with 8 nucleotides matching TRBD2. In DNA, the CDR3 is TGTGCCACCAGTGATTTCCCGCCAGCGGGAGCGGGTGATACGCAGTATTTT. This gives the protein CATSDFPPAGAGDTQYF.